This entry is about one TCR beta chain. This clone was counted a single time. This clone's antigen is unknown. It has no much larger one-base neighbor in the sample; base qualities were not kept. CDR1 and CDR2 were assigned from the germline V gene as SNHLY and FYNNEI. The CDR3, cysteine through phenylalanine, is 15 amino acids long. Only the CDR3 portion is preserved as DNA: 45 bases, with reading frame beginning at the first base. The junction shows trimming of 5 bases on V and 1 base on J, and the gene matches do not reach 5 bases of it. This sample is drawn from a study of blood T cell repertoires in COVID-19 (TCRdb year 2020). About the investigation overall: The collaborator samples originated in the United States, Italy and Spain and spanned the acute and convalescent phases of COVID-19. The prospective study material was composed of cDNA or gDNA derived from T cells, B-cell-depleted T cells, or PBMCs. The dataset comprised deeply sampled blood TCRbeta repertoires from subjects exposed to, actively infected with, or recovered from COVID-19. A freely available public database, intended as a resource for researchers studying the immune response to SARS-CoV-2, is where the repertoires were released. The samples were drawn from the first 160 participants of the ongoing ImmuneRACE study and from 950 to 1,500 subjects provided by 6 global collaborators. A de-identified subject ID, COVID-19 status, age in years and sex were almost always included in the sample metadata. HLA class I and class II types, where available, came from metadata supplied by the sample provider rather than from assay-based typing.

The investigation overall reported the following: How much clinical and demographic metadata was included differed by source and by participant, and the metadata was provided uncurated.

TCRbeta CDR3 regions were amplified from genomic DNA using the immunoSEQ Assay, a bias-controlled multiplex PCR. Regarding the original processing steps: The number of nucleated cells in each sample was estimated by amplification of reference gene primers within the assay. To quantify the absolute abundance of each unique TCRbeta CDR3 rearrangement, sequence reads were collapsed and filtered. For each sample, productive Simpson clonality was calculated by taking the square root of Simpson's diversity index across productive rearrangements. TCRdb mirrors the immuneACCESS table, restricted to in-frame sequences. Some clones are absent from its copies; in checked studies, under half trace to an unresolved V gene, and the reason for the others is unknown. The V and J calls and clone size are taken from that table; D and trimming were inferred from the DNA. The sample table shows 50,000 or so clones, and roughly 90% are seen once. Jointly, the top ten make up 8.5% to 10% of the sample.

Each collaborating institution followed its own protocols to collect whole blood in K2EDTA tubes. For TCRbeta analysis, collaborators shipped samples in one of three forms: frozen whole blood, isolated PBMCs, or DNA extracted from either of those sample types. Rearrangement joined TRBV2 to TRBJ1-5; 7 bases in the middle match TRBD1. The clonotype was recovered from a woman aged 80 or over with acute or convalescent COVID-19. The sample consisted of peripheral blood. For the CDR3, the sequence is CASSQQGVSNQPQHF. The nucleotides are TGTGCCAGCAGTCAGCAGGGGGTAAGCAATCAGCCCCAGCATTTT. Beyond the CDR3, the reference TRBV2 and TRBJ1-5 genes provide the residues; the full variable domain reads: EPEVTQTPSHQVTQMGQEVILRCVPISNHLYFYWYRQILGQKVEFLVSFYNNEISEKSEIFDDQFSVERPDGSNFTLKIRSTKLEDSAMYFCASSQQGVSNQPQHFGDGTRLSIL.